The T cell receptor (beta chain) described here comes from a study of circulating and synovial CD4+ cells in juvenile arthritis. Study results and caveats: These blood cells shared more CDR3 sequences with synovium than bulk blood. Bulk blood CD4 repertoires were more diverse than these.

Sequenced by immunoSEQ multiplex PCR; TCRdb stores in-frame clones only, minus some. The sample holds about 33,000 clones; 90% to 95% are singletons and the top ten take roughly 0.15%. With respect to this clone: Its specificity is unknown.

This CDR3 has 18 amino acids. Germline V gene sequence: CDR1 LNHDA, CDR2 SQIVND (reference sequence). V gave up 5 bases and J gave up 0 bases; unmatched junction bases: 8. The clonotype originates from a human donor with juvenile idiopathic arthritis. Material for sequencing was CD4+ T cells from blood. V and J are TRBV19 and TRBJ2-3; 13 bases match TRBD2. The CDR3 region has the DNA TGTGCCAGTAGTGCCACTAGCGGGAGGGCCTTGAGCACAGATACGCAGTATTTT. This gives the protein CASSATSGRALSTDTQYF.